Below are 8 T cell receptor beta chains sequenced from a single sample in a study of T cells in Graves' hyperthyroidism and ophthalmopathy. From RNA transcripts, TCR beta CDR3 regions were amplified. With the HTBI primer set, the TCR CDR3 went through a first round of RT-PCR. TCRdb reprocessed the multiplex PCR reads with MiXCR, giving one entry per CDR3 protein. This sample has approximately 400,000 distinct CDR3 sequences; approximately 15% occur once, and the top ten carry around 20%. The sequencing sample was made of blood. The receptors derive from a woman aged 30 to 39 with Graves' ophthalmopathy.

This clonotype was recorded at least ten times. V is TRBV20-1 and J is TRBJ1-1; D is perhaps TRBD1 (5 bases). Germline V gene data show CDR1 as DFQATT and CDR2 as SNEGSKA (reference sequence). The CDR3 covers 15 residues. In DNA, the CDR3 is TGCACCATAACACTGGGGGGGATCACGAACACTGAAGCTTTCTTT. Protein: CTITLGGITNTEAFF.

As regards this clonotype: Just one base apart from a much larger clone, this may be a read error. This sequence joins TRBV14 and TRBJ1-2; 7 bases line up with TRBD1. CDR1 is SGHDN, CDR2 FVKESK, per germline. The length of the CDR3 is 15 residues. Written as DNA, the CDR3 is TGTGCCAGCAGCCAAGCAGCACAGGGGAACTATGCCTACACCTTC. Translating it yields CASSQAAQGNYAYTF. Based on the CDR3 plus reference TRBV14 and TRBJ1-2, the full variable domain is EAGVTQFPSHSVIEKGQTVTLRCDPISGHDNLYWYRRVMGKEIKFLLHFVKESKQDESGMPNNRFLAERTGGTYSTLKVQPAELEDSGVYFCASSQAAQGNYAYTFGSGTRLTVV.

This clonotype occurred many times. The chain has TRBV28 and TRBJ2-7; 7 bases agree with TRBD2. Trimming at V came to 4 bases and at J to 2 bases, leaving 8 bases not matched to a gene. The CDR3 is made up of 15 amino acids. Looked up from germline, CDR1 is MDHEN and CDR2 is SYDVKM. The CDR3 DNA follows: TGTGCCAGCAGTTCAGCGGGACTCCGAACCTACGAGCAGTACTTC. As protein: CASSSAGLRTYEQYF.

At least ten counts were recorded for this clonotype. The chain carries TRBV12-3 or TRBV12-4 and TRBJ2-7; tentative D call: TRBD2 (6 bases). V was clipped by 6 bases and J by 3 bases, with 12 bases between them. This CDR3 is 13 amino acids long. The CDR3 protein is CASSRGLNYEQYF. As DNA, the CDR3 is TGTGCCAGCAGCCGCGGACTAAACTACGAGCAGTACTTC.

V and J are TRBV7-9 and TRBJ2-7; 7 bases align to TRBD2. Unmatched junction bases numbered 11, after V lost 5 bases and J lost 7 bases. The CDR3 covers 14 residues. Germline loops: CDR1 SEHNR, CDR2 FQNEAQ (reference sequence). The CDR3 DNA is TGTGCCAGCAGCCCAGATGGTAGCGGGTCGGAGCAGTACTTC. This gives the protein CASSPDGSGSEQYF. The variable domain in full, with the rest retrieved from reference TRBV7-9 and TRBJ2-7, is DTGVSQNPRHKITKRGQNVTFRCDPISEHNRLYWYRQTLGQGPEFLTYFQNEAQLEKSRLLSDRFSAERPKGSFSTLEIQRTEQGDSAMYLCASSPDGSGSEQYFGPGTRLTVT.

This clonotype was detected many times. The rearrangement joins TRBV2 to TRBJ2-2; 9 bases are shared with TRBD2. This CDR3 region has 18 residues. The ends lost 4 bases at V and 5 bases at J; junction bases unmatched: 14. Per the germline V gene, CDR1 is SNHLY and CDR2 is FYNNEI. In DNA, the CDR3 is TGTGCCAGCAGTGTCTGGTCTCGCGGGGGGGCCCAAACCGGGGAGCTGTTTTTT. Translating it yields CASSVWSRGGAQTGELFF.

Only a few counts were recorded for this clonotype. The V call is TRBV27, the J call TRBJ1-1; 9 bases match TRBD1. There are 14 residues in the CDR3. V gave up 7 bases and J gave up 9 bases; unmatched junction bases: 12. Per germline, CDR1 MNHEY and CDR2 SMNVEV (reference sequence). CDR3 DNA: TGTGCCAGCAATTCGGGACAGGGTGGATGGCAAGCTTTCTTT. Translation: CASNSGQGGWQAFF.

There are many counts of this clonotype. The gene calls are TRBV28 and TRBJ1-4; D gene unclear. Between the trimmed V and J ends, which lost 2 bases and 0 bases, there was a span of 10 bases. The germline V gene encodes CDR1 MDHEN and CDR2 SYDVKM. There are 16 residues in the CDR3. The CDR3, as DNA: TGTGCCAGCAGTTTAGAAGGGTTGGCAACTAATGAAAAACTGTTTTTT. Amino acid sequence: CASSLEGLATNEKLFF.